This T cell receptor (beta chain) derives from a study of T cells after yellow fever vaccination. TCRdb re-called the 5' RACE reads with MiXCR, one entry per CDR3 protein. The table has around 590,000 distinct CDR3 sequences, 9% to 15% seen once; the top ten hold around 14%. Trimming at V came to 11 bases and at J to 6 bases, leaving 4 bases not matched to a gene. The germline CDR1 and CDR2 sequences are SGHVS and FQNEAQ. The CDR3 is 11 amino acids. The material sequenced was PBMCs, taken on the day of the yellow fever booster vaccination. The TCR was taken from a man aged 25 to 45 who received the YFV17D yellow fever vaccine. The rearrangement joins TRBV7-8 to TRBJ2-1; 7 positions agree with TRBD2. CDR3 in DNA: TGTGCCGGGGGAGGGCTCAATGAGCAGTTCTTC. Translated, it gives CAGGGLNEQFF.